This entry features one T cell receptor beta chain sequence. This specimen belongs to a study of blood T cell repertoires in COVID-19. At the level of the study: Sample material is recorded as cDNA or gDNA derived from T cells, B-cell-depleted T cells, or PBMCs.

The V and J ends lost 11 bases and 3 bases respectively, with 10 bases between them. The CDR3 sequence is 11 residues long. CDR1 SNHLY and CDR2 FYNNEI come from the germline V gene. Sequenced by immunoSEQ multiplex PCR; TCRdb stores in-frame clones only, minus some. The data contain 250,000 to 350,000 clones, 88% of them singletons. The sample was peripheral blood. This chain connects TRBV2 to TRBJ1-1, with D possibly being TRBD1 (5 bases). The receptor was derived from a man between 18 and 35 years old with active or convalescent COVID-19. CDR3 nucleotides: TGTGCCTCCGGGGGGTACACTGAAGCTTTCTTT. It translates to CASGGYTEAFF.